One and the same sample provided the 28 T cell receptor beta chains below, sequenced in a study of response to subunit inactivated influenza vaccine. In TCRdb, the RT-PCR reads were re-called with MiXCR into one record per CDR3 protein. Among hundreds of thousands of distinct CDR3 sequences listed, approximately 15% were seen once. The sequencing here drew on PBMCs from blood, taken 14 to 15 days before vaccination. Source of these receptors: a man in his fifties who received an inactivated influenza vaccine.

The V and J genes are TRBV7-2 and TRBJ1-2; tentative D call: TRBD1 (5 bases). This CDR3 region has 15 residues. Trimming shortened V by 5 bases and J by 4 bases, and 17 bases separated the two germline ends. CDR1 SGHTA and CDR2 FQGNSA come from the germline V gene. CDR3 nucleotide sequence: TGTGCCAGCAGCGTAACGCGGGGGATCCCCTATGGCTACACCTTC. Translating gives CASSVTRGIPYGYTF. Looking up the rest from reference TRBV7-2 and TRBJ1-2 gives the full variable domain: GAGVSQSPSNKVTEKGKDVELRCDPISGHTALYWYRQSLGQGLEFLIYFQGNSAPDKSGLPSDRFSAERTGGSVSTLTIQRTQQEDSAVYLCASSVTRGIPYGYTFGSGTRLTVV.

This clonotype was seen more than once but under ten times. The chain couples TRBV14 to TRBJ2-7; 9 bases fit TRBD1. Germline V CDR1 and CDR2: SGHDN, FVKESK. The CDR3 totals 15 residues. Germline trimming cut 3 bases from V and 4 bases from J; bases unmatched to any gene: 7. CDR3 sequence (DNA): TGTGCCAGCAGCCACATGGACAGGGGATTATACGAGCAGTACTTC. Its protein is CASSHMDRGLYEQYF.

The CDR3 bases are TGTGCCAGCAGTTTAGTAGATACCCCTCCCTACGAGCAGTACTTC. Amino acid sequence: CASSLVDTPPYEQYF. The gene calls are TRBV27 and TRBJ2-7; D call uncertain. The CDR3 totals 15 residues. Germline V gene data show CDR1 as MNHEY and CDR2 as SMNVEV (reference sequence). The germline V and J ends were trimmed by 2 bases and 2 bases, with 13 bases remaining between them.

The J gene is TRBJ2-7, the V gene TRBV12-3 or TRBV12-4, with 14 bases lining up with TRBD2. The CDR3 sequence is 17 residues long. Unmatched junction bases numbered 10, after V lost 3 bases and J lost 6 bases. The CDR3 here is CASSFRAGLAGGGEQYF. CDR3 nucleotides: TGTGCCAGCAGTTTCAGGGCAGGACTAGCGGGAGGAGGCGAGCAGTACTTC.

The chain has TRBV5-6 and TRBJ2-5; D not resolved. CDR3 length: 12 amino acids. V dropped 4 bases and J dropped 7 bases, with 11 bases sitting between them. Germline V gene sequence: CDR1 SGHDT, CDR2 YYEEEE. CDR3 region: CASSPAWGTQYF. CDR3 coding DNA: TGTGCCAGCAGCCCGGCCTGGGGGACCCAGTACTTC.

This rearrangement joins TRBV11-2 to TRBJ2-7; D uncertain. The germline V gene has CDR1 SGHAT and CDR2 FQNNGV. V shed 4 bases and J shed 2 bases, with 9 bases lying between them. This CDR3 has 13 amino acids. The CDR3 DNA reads TGTGCCAGCAGCTCAATCAGAACCTACGAGCAGTACTTC. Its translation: CASSSIRTYEQYF.

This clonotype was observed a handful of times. The CDR3 DNA sequence: TGTGCCAGCAGCGCCTATACTAGCGGGAGGCCCTACGAGCAGTACTTC. It encodes CASSAYTSGRPYEQYF. J is TRBJ2-7 and V is TRBV11-1; TRBD2 agrees at 12 bases. The length of the CDR3 is 16 residues. Germline CDR1 is SGHAT and CDR2 is FQDESV (reference sequence). Germline trimming cut 5 bases from V and 2 bases from J; bases unmatched to any gene: 7.

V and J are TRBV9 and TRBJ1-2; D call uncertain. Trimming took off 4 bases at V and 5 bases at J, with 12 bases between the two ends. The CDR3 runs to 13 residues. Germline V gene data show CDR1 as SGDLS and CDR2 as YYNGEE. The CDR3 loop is CASSPGLSYGYTF. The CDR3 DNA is TGTGCCAGCAGCCCAGGACTGTCATATGGCTACACCTTC.

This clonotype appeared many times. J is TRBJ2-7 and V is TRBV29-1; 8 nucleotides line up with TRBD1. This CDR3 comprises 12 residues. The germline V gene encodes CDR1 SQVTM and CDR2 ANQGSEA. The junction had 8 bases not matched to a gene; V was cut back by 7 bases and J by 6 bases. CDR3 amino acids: CSGRDRWSEQYF. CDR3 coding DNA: TGCAGCGGCCGGGACAGGTGGAGCGAGCAGTACTTC.

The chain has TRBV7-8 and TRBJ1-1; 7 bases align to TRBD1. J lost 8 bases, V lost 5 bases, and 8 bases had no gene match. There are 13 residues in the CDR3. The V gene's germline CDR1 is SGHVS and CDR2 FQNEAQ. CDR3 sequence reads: CASSKQPTGEAFF. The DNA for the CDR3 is TGTGCCAGCAGCAAACAGCCGACAGGGGAAGCTTTCTTT.

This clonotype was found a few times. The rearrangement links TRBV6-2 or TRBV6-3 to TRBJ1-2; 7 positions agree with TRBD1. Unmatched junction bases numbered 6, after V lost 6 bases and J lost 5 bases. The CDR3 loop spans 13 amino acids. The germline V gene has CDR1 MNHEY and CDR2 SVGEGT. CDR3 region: CASRPAQGYGYTF. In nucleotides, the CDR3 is TGTGCCAGCAGACCAGCACAGGGGTATGGCTACACCTTC.

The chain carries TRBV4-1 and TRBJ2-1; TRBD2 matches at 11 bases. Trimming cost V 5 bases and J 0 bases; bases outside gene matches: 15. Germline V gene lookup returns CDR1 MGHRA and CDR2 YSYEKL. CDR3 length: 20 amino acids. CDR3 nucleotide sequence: TGCGCCAGCAGCTTCCAATTAGCGGGGGGGCCTTCGAGCTCCTACAATGAGCAGTTCTTC. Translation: CASSFQLAGGPSSSYNEQFF.

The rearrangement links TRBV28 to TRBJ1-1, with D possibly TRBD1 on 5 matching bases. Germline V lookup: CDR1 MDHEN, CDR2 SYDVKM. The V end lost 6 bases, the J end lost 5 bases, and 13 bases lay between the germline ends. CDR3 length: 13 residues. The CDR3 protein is CASRGTRWTEAFF. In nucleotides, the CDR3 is TGTGCCAGCAGGGGGACCCGATGGACTGAAGCTTTCTTT.

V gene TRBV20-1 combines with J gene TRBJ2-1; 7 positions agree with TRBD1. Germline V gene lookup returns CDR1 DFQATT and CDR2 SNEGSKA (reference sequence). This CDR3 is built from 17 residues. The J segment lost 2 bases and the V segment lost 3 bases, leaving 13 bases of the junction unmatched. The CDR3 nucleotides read TGCAGTGCTAGGACACAACAACAGGGGACCACCTACAATGAGCAGTTCTTC. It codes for CSARTQQQGTTYNEQFF.

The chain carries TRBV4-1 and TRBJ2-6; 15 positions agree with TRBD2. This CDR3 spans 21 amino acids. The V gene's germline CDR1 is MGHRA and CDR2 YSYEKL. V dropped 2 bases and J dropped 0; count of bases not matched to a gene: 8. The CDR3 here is CASSQLGLAGGSYSGANVLTF. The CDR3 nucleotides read TGCGCCAGCAGCCAACTTGGACTAGCGGGAGGGTCCTACTCTGGGGCCAACGTCCTGACTTTC.

The DNA of the CDR3 is TGTGCCAGCAGCCCTCATGGCGCGAACACCGGGGAGCTGTTTTTT. It specifies CASSPHGANTGELFF. The chain couples TRBV5-6 to TRBJ2-2; D is unresolved. This CDR3 is built from 15 residues. CDR1 is SGHDT, CDR2 YYEEEE, per germline. V shed 4 bases and J shed 0 bases, with 10 bases lying between them.

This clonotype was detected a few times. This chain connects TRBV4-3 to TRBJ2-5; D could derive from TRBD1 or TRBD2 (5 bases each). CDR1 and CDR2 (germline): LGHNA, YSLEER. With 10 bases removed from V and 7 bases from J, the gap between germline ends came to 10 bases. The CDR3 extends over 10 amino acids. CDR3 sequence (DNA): TGCGCCAACTATGGGGGGACCCAGTACTTC. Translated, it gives CANYGGTQYF.

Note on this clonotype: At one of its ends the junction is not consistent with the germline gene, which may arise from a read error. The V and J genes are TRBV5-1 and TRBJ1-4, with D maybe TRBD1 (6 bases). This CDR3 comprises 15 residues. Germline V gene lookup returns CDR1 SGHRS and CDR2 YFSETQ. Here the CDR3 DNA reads TGCGCCAGCACCTTGAACACAGGGAGTGGGGAAAAACTGTTTTTT. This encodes CASTLNTGSGEKLFF.

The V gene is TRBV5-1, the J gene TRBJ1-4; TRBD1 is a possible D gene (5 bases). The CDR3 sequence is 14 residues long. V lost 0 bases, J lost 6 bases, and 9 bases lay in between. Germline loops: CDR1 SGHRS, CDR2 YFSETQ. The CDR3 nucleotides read TGCGCCAGCAGCTTGGGCAGGGTTGATGAAAAACTGTTTTTT. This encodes CASSLGRVDEKLFF.

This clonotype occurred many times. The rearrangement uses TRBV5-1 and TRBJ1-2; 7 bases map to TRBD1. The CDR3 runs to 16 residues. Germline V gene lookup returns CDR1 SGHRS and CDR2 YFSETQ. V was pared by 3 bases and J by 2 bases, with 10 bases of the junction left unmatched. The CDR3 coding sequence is TGCGCCAGCAGCTCCCACAGGGGAGTTGGGAACTATGGCTACACCTTC. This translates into CASSSHRGVGNYGYTF.

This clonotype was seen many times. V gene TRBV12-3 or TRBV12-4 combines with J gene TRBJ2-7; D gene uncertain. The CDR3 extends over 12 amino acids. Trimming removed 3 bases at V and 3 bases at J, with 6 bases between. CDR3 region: CASSFNLYEQYF. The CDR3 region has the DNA TGTGCCAGCAGTTTTAACCTCTACGAGCAGTACTTC.

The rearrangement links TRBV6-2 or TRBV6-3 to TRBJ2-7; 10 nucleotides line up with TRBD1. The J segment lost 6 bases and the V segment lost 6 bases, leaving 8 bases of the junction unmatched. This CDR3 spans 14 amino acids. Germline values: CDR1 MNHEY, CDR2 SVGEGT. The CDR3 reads CASRAGTGAREQYF. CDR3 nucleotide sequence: TGTGCCAGCAGAGCCGGGACAGGGGCTCGCGAGCAGTACTTC.

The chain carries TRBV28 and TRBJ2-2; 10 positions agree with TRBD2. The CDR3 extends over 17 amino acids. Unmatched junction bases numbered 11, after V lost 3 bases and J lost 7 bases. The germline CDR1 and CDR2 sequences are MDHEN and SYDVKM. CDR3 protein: CASSFKRGGPVNGELFF. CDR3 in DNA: TGTGCCAGCAGTTTTAAGCGGGGGGGCCCCGTGAACGGGGAGCTGTTTTTT.

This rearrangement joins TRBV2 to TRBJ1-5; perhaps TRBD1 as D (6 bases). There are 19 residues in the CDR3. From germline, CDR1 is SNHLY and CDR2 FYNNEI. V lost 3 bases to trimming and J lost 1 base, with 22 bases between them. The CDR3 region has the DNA TGTGCCAGCAGTGATGTTTGGTCAGGGGAATTACGAAGCAATCAGCCCCAGCATTTT. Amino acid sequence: CASSDVWSGELRSNQPQHF.

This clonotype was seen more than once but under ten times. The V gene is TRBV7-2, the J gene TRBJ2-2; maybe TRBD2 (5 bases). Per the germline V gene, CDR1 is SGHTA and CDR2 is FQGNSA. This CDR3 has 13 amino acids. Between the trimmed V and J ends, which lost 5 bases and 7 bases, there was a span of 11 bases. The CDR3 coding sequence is TGTGCCAGCAGCCCACGGGCGGGCGGGGAGCTGTTTTTT. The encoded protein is CASSPRAGGELFF.

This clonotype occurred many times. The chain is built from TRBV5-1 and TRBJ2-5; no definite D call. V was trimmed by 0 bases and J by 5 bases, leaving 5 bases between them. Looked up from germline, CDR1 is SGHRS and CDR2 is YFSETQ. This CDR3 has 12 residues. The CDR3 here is CASSLDLETQYF. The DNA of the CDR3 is TGCGCCAGCAGCTTGGACTTGGAGACCCAGTACTTC. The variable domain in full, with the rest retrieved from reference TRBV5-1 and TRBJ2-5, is KAGVTQTPRYLIKTRGQQVTLSCSPISGHRSVSWYQQTPGQGLQFLFEYFSETQRNKGNFPGRFSGRQFSNSRSEMNVSTLELGDSALYLCASSLDLETQYFGPGTRLLVL.

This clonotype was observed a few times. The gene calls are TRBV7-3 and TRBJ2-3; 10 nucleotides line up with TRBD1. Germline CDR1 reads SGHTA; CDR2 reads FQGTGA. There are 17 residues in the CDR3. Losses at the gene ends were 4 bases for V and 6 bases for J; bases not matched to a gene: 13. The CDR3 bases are TGTGCCAGCAGCTCAGGGACAGGGGAACGGAAAACTGATACGCAGTATTTT. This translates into CASSSGTGERKTDTQYF.

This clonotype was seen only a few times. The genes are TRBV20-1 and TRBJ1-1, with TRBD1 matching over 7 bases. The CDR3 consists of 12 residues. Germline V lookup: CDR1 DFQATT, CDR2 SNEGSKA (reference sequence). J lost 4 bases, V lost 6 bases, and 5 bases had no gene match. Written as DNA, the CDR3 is TGCAGTGCGCTGACAGGGACCACTGAAGCTTTCTTT. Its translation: CSALTGTTEAFF.